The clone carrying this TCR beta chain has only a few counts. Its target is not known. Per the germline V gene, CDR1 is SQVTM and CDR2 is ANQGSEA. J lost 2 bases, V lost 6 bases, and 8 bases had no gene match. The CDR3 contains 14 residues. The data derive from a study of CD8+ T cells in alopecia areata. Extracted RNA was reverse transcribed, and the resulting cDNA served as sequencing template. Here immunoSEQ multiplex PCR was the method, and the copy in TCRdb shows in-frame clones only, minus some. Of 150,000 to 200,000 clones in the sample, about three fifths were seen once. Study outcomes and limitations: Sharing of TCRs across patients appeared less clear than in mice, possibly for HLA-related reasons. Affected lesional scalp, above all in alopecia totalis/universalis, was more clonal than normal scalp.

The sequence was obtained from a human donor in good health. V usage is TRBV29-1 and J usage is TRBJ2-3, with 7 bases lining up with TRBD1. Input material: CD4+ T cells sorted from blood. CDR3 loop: CSVPPGQNTDTQYF. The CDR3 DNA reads TGCAGCGTGCCACCGGGACAGAACACAGATACGCAGTATTTT.